One and the same sample provided the 30 T cell receptor beta chains below, sequenced in a study of cytomegalovirus exposure and HLA in healthy donors (dated 2017 in TCRdb). Libraries were constructed by the immunoSEQ multiplex PCR assay. TCRdb carries this immuneACCESS record with in-frame sequences only. Its versions omit some clonotypes, under half of them owing to an unresolved V gene in the studies checked, with the rest unexplained. The sample includes 55,000 to 65,000 clones, with 85% to 95% observed a single time. Together, the top ten hold 5.5% to 7.5% of the sample. The sequencing sample was made of PBMCs. These receptors all stem from a woman younger than 35 in good health and CMV-seropositive.

The rearrangement joins TRBV7-2 to TRBJ2-7, with 12 bases fitting TRBD2. Germline V lookup: CDR1 SGHTA, CDR2 FQGNSA. This CDR3 spans 15 amino acids. J lost 7 bases, V lost 1 base, and 5 bases had no gene match. The CDR3 bases are TGTGCCAGCAGCTTAGGGACTAGCGGGGTGGATGAGCAGTACTTC. Its translation: CASSLGTSGVDEQYF.

This rearrangement joins TRBV11-1 to TRBJ1-2; D unclear. Germline CDR1 and CDR2: SGHAT and FQDESV (reference sequence). This CDR3 contains 12 residues. Trimming took off 1 base at V and 7 bases at J, with 7 bases between the two ends. Here the CDR3 reads CASSLGELGYTF. CDR3 nucleotides: TGTGCCAGCAGCTTAGGGGAGCTTGGCTACACCTTC.

The genes are TRBV4-1 and TRBJ1-1; 10 bases fit TRBD1. Trimming took 3 bases from V and 3 from J; bases not matched to a gene: 16. The CDR3 is 19 amino acids. In germline, CDR1 is MGHRA, CDR2 YSYEKL. CDR3 coding DNA: TGCGCCAGCAGCCATTCCCGGGACAGGGGCCTTCTGGCCCACACTGAAGCTTTCTTT. Protein sequence: CASSHSRDRGLLAHTEAFF.

This clone occurred once. The chain has TRBV19 and TRBJ1-2; the match to TRBD1 covers 10 bases. This CDR3 is 14 amino acids long. Germline loops: CDR1 LNHDA, CDR2 SQIVND (reference sequence). With V trimmed by 0 bases and J by 8 bases, 3 bases remained unmatched. CDR3 protein: CASSIDRDRGGYTF. CDR3 DNA sequence: TGTGCCAGTAGTATAGATCGGGACAGGGGCGGCTACACCTTC.

The V gene is TRBV4-1, the J gene TRBJ1-2; TRBD1 is a possible D gene (5 bases). V was clipped by 1 base and J by 4 bases, with 19 bases between them. CDR1 and CDR2 from the germline V gene are MGHRA and YSYEKL. The CDR3 consists of 17 residues. The CDR3 DNA is TGCGCCAGCAGCCAAGGTGGCTCCTTGACAGCTTCCTATGGCTACACCTTC. Amino acid sequence: CASSQGGSLTASYGYTF.

The chain is built from TRBV27 and TRBJ2-7, with D possibly TRBD1 on 6 matching bases. The V gene's germline CDR1 is MNHEY and CDR2 SMNVEV (reference sequence). V was shortened by 3 bases and J by 2 bases, with 11 bases between the two germline ends. The length of the CDR3 is 14 residues. The CDR3 here is CASSFHRDPYEQYF. The CDR3 DNA reads as TGTGCCAGCAGTTTTCACAGGGATCCCTACGAGCAGTACTTC.

This clone appeared once. The V gene is TRBV28, the J gene TRBJ1-1; unclear D gene. The CDR3 consists of 14 residues. Trimming removed 5 bases at V and 1 base at J, with 11 bases between. The V gene's germline CDR1 is MDHEN and CDR2 SYDVKM. The CDR3 DNA reads as TGTGCCAGCAGTCCCTGGCGGGAGAACACTGAAGCTTTCTTT. Amino acids: CASSPWRENTEAFF.

The rearrangement links TRBV11-2 to TRBJ2-5; TRBD1 aligns across 9 bases. Unmatched junction bases numbered 8, after V lost 4 bases and J lost 2 bases. Germline CDR1 reads SGHAT; CDR2 reads FQNNGV. This CDR3 contains 16 residues. Here the CDR3 DNA reads TGTGCCAGCAGCTCGCCGGGACAGGGAATACAAGAGACCCAGTACTTC. Protein: CASSSPGQGIQETQYF.

The rearrangement links TRBV11-3 to TRBJ2-2; 8 bases match TRBD1. The germline V gene encodes CDR1 SGHNT and CDR2 YENEEA. V was clipped by 5 bases and J by 7 bases; unmatched bases: 12. The CDR3 length is 16 residues. CDR3 DNA sequence: TGTGCCAGCAGCCGATCGAGGACAGGGACCGTCGGGGAGCTGTTTTTT. It translates to CASSRSRTGTVGELFF. Combining the CDR3 with reference TRBV11-3 and TRBJ2-2 gives the whole variable domain EAGVVQSPRYKIIEKKQPVAFWCNPISGHNTLYWYLQNLGQGPELLIRYENEEAVDDSQLPKDRFSAERLKGVDSTLKIQPAELGDSAVYLCASSRSRTGTVGELFFGEGSRLTVL.

The CDR3 is CASSAAGGRGTGELFF. The CDR3 region has the DNA TGTGCCAGCAGCGCCGCGGGGGGCCGGGGAACCGGGGAGCTGTTTTTT. The rearrangement uses TRBV7-6 and TRBJ2-2, with 8 bases lining up with TRBD2. The CDR3 contains 16 residues. The trim removed 5 bases at V and 5 bases at J, leaving 10 bases unmatched. Germline values: CDR1 SGHVS, CDR2 FNYEAQ.

V gene TRBV5-1 combines with J gene TRBJ2-2; D unresolved. In germline, CDR1 is SGHRS, CDR2 YFSETQ. Trimming pared 0 bases from V and 1 base from J, leaving 10 bases between. The CDR3 has 16 residues. The CDR3 sequence is CASSLVPKQNTGELFF. DNA of the CDR3: TGCGCCAGCAGCTTGGTCCCAAAACAGAACACCGGGGAGCTGTTTTTT.

The chain carries TRBV11-3 and TRBJ2-2, with TRBD2 as a possible D gene (6 bases). This CDR3 comprises 17 residues. V lost 0 bases to trimming and J lost 3 bases, with 14 bases between them. The V gene's germline CDR1 is SGHNT and CDR2 YENEEA. CDR3 DNA: TGTGCCAGCAGCTTAGATAGCGGCATTATGGACACCGGGGAGCTGTTTTTT. Translated: CASSLDSGIMDTGELFF. The variable domain in full, completed from reference TRBV11-3 and TRBJ2-2, reads EAGVVQSPRYKIIEKKQPVAFWCNPISGHNTLYWYLQNLGQGPELLIRYENEEAVDDSQLPKDRFSAERLKGVDSTLKIQPAELGDSAVYLCASSLDSGIMDTGELFFGEGSRLTVL.

The chain carries TRBV25-1 and TRBJ2-5; 11 nucleotides agree with TRBD2. The CDR3 covers 14 residues. Germline assignment: CDR1 MGHDK and CDR2 SYGVNS. Losses at the gene ends were 7 bases for V and 5 bases for J; bases not matched to a gene: 6. Here the CDR3 reads CASNSGRAAETQYF. In nucleotides, the CDR3 is TGTGCCAGCAATAGCGGGAGGGCCGCGGAGACCCAGTACTTC.

CDR3 sequence: CASSPGTGTDYGYTF. In nucleotides, the CDR3 is TGTGCCAGCTCACCAGGGACAGGGACGGACTATGGCTACACCTTC. This chain connects TRBV18 to TRBJ1-2; 9 bases agree with TRBD1. CDR1 is KGHSH and CDR2 is LQKENI in the germline V gene. Trimming took 2 bases from V and 3 from J; bases not matched to a gene: 4. The CDR3 covers 15 residues.

The rearrangement joins TRBV4-1 to TRBJ2-1; D not resolved. This CDR3 has 13 amino acids. Trimming stripped 4 bases from V and 6 bases from J, with 10 bases between. Germline CDR1 and CDR2: MGHRA and YSYEKL. The CDR3, as DNA: TGCGCCAGCAGCCCCTTGTGGGCCAATGAGCAGTTCTTC. It specifies CASSPLWANEQFF.

The chain combines TRBV2 with TRBJ2-7; TRBD1 matches 8 bases. Germline V gene sequence: CDR1 SNHLY, CDR2 FYNNEI. V shed 6 bases, J shed 3 bases, and the junction held 4 bases outside the gene matches. The CDR3 is 13 amino acids. The CDR3 DNA is TGTGCCAGCAGGGCCACAGGGGGCTACGAGCAGTACTTC. Encoded protein: CASRATGGYEQYF.

The chain combines TRBV6-5 with TRBJ1-4; D is possibly TRBD1 (5 bases). This CDR3 is built from 12 residues. Germline CDR1 is MNHEY and CDR2 is SVGAGI. V was shortened by 5 bases and J by 6 bases, with 7 bases between the two germline ends. The CDR3 spells CASSPRDEKLFF. The CDR3 region has the DNA TGTGCCAGCAGTCCCAGGGATGAAAAACTGTTTTTT.

CDR3 protein: CASSLEAYGYTF. The CDR3 DNA is TGTGCCAGCAGCTTGGAGGCATATGGCTACACCTTC. The chain employs TRBV7-9 and TRBJ1-2; no clear D. V shed 3 bases and J shed 5 bases, with 7 bases lying between them. This CDR3 is 12 amino acids long. CDR1 and CDR2 from the germline V gene are SEHNR and FQNEAQ (reference sequence).

V is TRBV7-9 and J is TRBJ2-3; 7 nucleotides line up with TRBD2. Germline CDR1 SEHNR, CDR2 FQNEAQ (reference sequence). The ends lost 8 bases at V and 6 bases at J; junction bases unmatched: 8. CDR3 length equals 13 residues. CDR3 amino acids: CASEGEGADTQYF. CDR3 nucleotide sequence: TGTGCCAGCGAAGGGGAGGGCGCGGATACGCAGTATTTT.

This sequence joins TRBV5-4 and TRBJ1-3; D is uncertain. CDR3 length equals 19 residues. Germline CDR1 reads SGHNT; CDR2 reads YYREEE (reference sequence). Trimming stripped 0 bases from V and 2 bases from J, with 21 bases between. This CDR3 reads CASSLASSWRSLTGNTIYF. As DNA, the CDR3 is TGTGCCAGCAGCTTGGCGTCCAGCTGGCGGTCACTAACTGGAAACACCATATATTTT.

V is TRBV4-2 and J is TRBJ2-7; 9 bases are a match to TRBD2. Germline V lookup: CDR1 LGHNA, CDR2 YNFKEQ. Germline trimming cut 4 bases from V and 7 bases from J; bases unmatched to any gene: 5. The CDR3 runs to 13 residues. Here the CDR3 DNA reads TGTGCCAGCAGCCGGGGACTAGCTCAAGAGCAGTACTTC. Protein: CASSRGLAQEQYF.

The chain joins TRBV6-4 to TRBJ2-1; 11 bases are a match to TRBD2. CDR3 length: 16 amino acids. Germline V gene lookup returns CDR1 MRHNA and CDR2 SNTAGT. J gave up 4 bases and V 6 bases, and 8 bases lay outside the gene matches. The CDR3 DNA reads TGTGCCAGCAGCTTAGCGGGAGGGGGGTCGTACAATGAGCAGTTCTTC. Its translation is CASSLAGGGSYNEQFF.

The chain has TRBV4-2 and TRBJ2-7; D is perhaps TRBD1 (5 bases). This CDR3 has 16 amino acids. Germline lookup yields CDR1 LGHNA and CDR2 YNFKEQ. V was pared by 0 bases and J by 2 bases, with 14 bases between. CDR3: CASSQDTRQRAYEQYF. As DNA, the CDR3 is TGTGCCAGCAGCCAAGATACGCGACAGAGAGCCTACGAGCAGTACTTC.

V usage is TRBV11-2 and J usage is TRBJ2-7; 11 bases map to TRBD1. This CDR3 comprises 13 residues. The V and J ends lost 4 bases and 6 bases, in that order; junction bases with no gene match: 2. Germline CDR1 is SGHAT and CDR2 is FQNNGV. The DNA for the CDR3 is TGTGCCAGCAGCTCTGGGACAGGGGGCGAGCAGTACTTC. This encodes CASSSGTGGEQYF.

The rearrangement joins TRBV25-1 to TRBJ1-5; 7 bases are a match to TRBD1. In germline, CDR1 is MGHDK, CDR2 SYGVNS. The CDR3 runs to 14 residues. V lost 8 bases and J lost 5; bases outside the gene matches: 9. The CDR3 loop reads CASAPTGRDQPQHF. The CDR3 DNA sequence: TGTGCCAGCGCCCCGACAGGGCGGGATCAGCCCCAGCATTTT.

This clone was seen more than once but under ten times. The gene calls are TRBV5-1 and TRBJ1-1; TRBD1 is a possible D gene (6 bases). In germline, CDR1 is SGHRS, CDR2 YFSETQ. The CDR3 sequence is 16 residues long. With 4 bases removed from V and 6 bases from J, the gap between germline ends came to 22 bases. The CDR3 DNA reads TGCGCCAGCAGCCTGAGGTCTTCGGGGGGCAGCGCTGAAGCTTTCTTT. Amino acids: CASSLRSSGGSAEAFF.

The gene calls are TRBV4-1 and TRBJ2-7, with TRBD2 matching 8 bases. The CDR3 has 15 residues. CDR1 is MGHRA, CDR2 YSYEKL, per germline. V shed 1 base and J 3 bases; nucleotides not matched to a gene: 5. CDR3 DNA sequence: TGCGCCAGCAGCCAAGCGGGAGGGCTAATCTACGAGCAGTACTTC. It codes for CASSQAGGLIYEQYF.

This chain joins TRBV19 and TRBJ2-6; 9 positions agree with TRBD1. The CDR3 consists of 19 residues. Germline loops: CDR1 LNHDA, CDR2 SQIVND (reference sequence). The trim removed 7 bases at V and 0 bases at J, leaving 13 bases unmatched. As DNA, the CDR3 is TGTGCCAGTAAACAGGGGGCGTCGTTCGAAGGCTCTGGGGCCAACGTCCTGACTTTC. Translation gives CASKQGASFEGSGANVLTF.

This sequence joins TRBV11-2 and TRBJ2-7; a possible D gene is TRBD1 (6 bases). Trimming took off 5 bases at V and 2 bases at J, with 13 bases between the two ends. The CDR3 length is 14 residues. Germline CDR1 and CDR2: SGHAT and FQNNGV. The DNA for the CDR3 is TGTGCCAGCAGCGTAGCCGGGACACCCTACGAGCAGTACTTC. Translation: CASSVAGTPYEQYF.

The V and J genes are TRBV5-6 and TRBJ2-1; possibly TRBD2 for D (6 bases). The CDR3 has 15 amino acids. Trimming stripped 1 base from V and 3 bases from J, with 11 bases between. CDR1 and CDR2 from the germline V gene are SGHDT and YYEEEE. The CDR3 DNA follows: TGTGCCAGCAGCTTGCGGGACTTCTTCTACAATGAGCAGTTCTTC. Translating it yields CASSLRDFFYNEQFF. Complete variable domain (other parts from reference TRBV5-6 and TRBJ2-1): DAGVTQSPTHLIKTRGQQVTLRCSPKSGHDTVSWYQQALGQGPQFIFQYYEEEERQRGNFPDRFSGHQFPNYSSELNVNALLLGDSALYLCASSLRDFFYNEQFFGPGTRLTVL.